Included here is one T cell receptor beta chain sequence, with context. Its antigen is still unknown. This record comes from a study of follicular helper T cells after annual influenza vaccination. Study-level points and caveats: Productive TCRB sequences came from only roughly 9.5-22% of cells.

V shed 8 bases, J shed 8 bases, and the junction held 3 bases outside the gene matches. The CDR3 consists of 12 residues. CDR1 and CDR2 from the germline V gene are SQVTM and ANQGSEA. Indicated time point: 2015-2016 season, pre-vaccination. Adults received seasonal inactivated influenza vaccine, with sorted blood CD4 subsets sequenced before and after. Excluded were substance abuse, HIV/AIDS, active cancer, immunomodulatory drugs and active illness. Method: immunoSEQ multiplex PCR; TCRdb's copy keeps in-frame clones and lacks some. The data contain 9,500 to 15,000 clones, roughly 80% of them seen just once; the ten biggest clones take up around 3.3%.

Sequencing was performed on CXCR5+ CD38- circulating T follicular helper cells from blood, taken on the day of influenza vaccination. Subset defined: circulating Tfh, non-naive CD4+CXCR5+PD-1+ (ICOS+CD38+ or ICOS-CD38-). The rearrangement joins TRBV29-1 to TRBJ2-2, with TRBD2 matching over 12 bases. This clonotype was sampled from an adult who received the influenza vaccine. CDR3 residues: CSSGTSGGELFF. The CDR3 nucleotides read TGCAGCAGCGGGACTAGCGGGGGGGAGCTGTTTTTT.